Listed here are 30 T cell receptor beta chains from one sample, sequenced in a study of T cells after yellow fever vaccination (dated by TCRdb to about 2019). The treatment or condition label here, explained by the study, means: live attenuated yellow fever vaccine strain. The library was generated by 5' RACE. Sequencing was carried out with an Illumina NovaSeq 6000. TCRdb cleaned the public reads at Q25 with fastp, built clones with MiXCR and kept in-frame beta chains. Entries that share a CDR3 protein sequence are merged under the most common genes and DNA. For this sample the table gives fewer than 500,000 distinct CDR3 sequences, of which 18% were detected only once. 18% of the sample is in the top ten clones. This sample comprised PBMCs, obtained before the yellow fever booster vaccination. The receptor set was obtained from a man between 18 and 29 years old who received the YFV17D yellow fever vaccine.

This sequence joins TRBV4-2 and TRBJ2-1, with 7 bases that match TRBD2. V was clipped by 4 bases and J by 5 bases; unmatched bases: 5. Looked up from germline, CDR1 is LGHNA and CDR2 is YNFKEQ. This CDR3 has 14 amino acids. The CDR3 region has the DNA TGTGCCAGCAGCCGAATGGGGGGGAACAATGAGCAGTTCTTC. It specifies CASSRMGGNNEQFF.

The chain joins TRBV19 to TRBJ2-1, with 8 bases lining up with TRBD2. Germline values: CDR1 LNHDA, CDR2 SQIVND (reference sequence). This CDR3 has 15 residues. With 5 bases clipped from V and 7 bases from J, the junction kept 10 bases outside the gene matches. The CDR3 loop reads CASSLIGGARNEQFF. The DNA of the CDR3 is TGTGCCAGTAGTCTCATCGGGGGGGCACGTAATGAGCAGTTCTTC. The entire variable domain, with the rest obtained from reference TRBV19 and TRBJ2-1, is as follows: DGGITQSPKYLFRKEGQNVTLSCEQNLNHDAMYWYRQDPGQGLRLIYYSQIVNDFQKGDIAEGYSVSREKKESFPLTVTSAQKNPTAFYLCASSLIGGARNEQFFGPGTRLTVL.

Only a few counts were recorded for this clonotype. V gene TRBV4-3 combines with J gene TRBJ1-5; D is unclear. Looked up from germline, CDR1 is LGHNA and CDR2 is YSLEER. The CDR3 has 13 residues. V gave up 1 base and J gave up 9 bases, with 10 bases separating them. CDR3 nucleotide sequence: TGCGCCAGCAGCCAAGGGGAGGAGAGGCCCCAGCATTTT. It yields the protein CASSQGEERPQHF.

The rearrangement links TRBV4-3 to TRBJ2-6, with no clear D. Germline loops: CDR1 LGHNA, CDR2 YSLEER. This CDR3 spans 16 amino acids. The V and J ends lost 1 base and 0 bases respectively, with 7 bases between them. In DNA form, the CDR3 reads TGCGCCAGCAGCCAAGGGGGTGCCTCTGGGGCCAACGTCCTGACTTTC. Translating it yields CASSQGGASGANVLTF.

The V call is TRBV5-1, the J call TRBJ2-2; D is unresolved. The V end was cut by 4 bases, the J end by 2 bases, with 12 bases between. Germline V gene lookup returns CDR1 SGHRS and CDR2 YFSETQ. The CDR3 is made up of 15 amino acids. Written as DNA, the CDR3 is TGCGCCAGCAGCCAAGACCGACCTAACACCGGGGAGCTGTTTTTT. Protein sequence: CASSQDRPNTGELFF.

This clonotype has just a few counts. CDR3 bases: TGTGCCAGCAGCTTAGGAAGGGGTAGCGGTACCGGGGAGCTGTTTTTT. This translates into CASSLGRGSGTGELFF. The gene calls are TRBV11-2 and TRBJ2-2, with D possibly being TRBD2 (6 bases). The germline CDR1 and CDR2 sequences are SGHAT and FQNNGV. V gave up 1 base and J gave up 5 bases, with 14 bases separating them. The CDR3 consists of 16 residues.

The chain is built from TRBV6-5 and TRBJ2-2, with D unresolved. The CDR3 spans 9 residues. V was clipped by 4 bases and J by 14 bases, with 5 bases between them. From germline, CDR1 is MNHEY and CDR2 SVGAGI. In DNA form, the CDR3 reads TGTGCCAGCAGTTGGGGTCTGTTTTTT. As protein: CASSWGLFF.

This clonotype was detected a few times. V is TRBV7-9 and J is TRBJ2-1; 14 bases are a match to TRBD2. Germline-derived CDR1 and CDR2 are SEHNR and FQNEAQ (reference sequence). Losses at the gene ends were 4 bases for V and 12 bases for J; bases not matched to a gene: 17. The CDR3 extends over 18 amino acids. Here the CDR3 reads CASSSGTSGGAVRHGQFF. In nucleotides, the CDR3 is TGTGCCAGCAGCTCCGGGACTAGCGGGGGCGCGGTGAGGCATGGGCAGTTCTTC.

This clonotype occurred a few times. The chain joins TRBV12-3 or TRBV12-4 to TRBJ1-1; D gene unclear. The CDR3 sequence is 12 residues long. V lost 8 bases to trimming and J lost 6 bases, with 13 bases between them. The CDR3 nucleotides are TGTGCCAGCCGCCCCGAGTCCGCTGAAGCTTTCTTT. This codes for CASRPESAEAFF.

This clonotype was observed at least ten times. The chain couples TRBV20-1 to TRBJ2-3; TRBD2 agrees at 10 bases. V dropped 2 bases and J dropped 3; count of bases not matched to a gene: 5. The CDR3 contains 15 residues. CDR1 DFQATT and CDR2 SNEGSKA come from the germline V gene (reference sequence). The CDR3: CSARRAGGATDTQYF. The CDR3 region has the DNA TGCAGTGCTAGACGAGCGGGGGGGGCTACAGATACGCAGTATTTT.

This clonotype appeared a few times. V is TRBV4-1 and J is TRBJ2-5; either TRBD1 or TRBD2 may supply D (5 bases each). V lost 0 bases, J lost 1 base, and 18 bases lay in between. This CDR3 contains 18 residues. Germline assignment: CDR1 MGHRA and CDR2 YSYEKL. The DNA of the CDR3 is TGCGCCAGCAGCCAAGACCGCGTCGGGACCGCTTTCCAAGAGACCCAGTACTTC. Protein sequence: CASSQDRVGTAFQETQYF.

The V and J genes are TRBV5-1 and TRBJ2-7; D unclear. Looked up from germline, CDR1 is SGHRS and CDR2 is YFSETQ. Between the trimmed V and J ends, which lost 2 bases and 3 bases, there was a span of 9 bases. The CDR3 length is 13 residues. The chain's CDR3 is CASSFGQNYEQYF. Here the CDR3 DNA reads TGCGCCAGCAGCTTCGGGCAGAACTACGAGCAGTACTTC.

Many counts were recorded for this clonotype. CDR3 sequence reads: CASSQDHPASGAPKEFF. The CDR3 nucleotides read TGCGCCAGCAGCCAAGATCACCCAGCTAGCGGGGCTCCTAAGGAGTTCTTC. V is TRBV4-1 and J is TRBJ2-1; TRBD2 matches at 9 bases. V was pared by 0 bases and J by 14 bases, with 17 bases of the junction left unmatched. Per germline, CDR1 MGHRA and CDR2 YSYEKL. The CDR3 sequence is 17 residues long.

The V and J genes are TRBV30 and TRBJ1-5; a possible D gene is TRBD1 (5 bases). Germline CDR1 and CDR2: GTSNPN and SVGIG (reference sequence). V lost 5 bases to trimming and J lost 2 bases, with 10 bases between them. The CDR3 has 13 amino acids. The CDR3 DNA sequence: TGTGCCTGGGGGGACGGCCGCAATCAGCCCCAGCATTTT. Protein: CAWGDGRNQPQHF.

The CDR3 loop is CASSTAGGDEQYV. The CDR3 coding sequence is TGTGCCAGCAGTACGGCCGGGGGGGACGAGCAGTACGTC. The chain joins TRBV6-5 to TRBJ2-7; TRBD2 agrees at 8 bases. After removal of 5 bases from V and 5 bases from J, the junction contained 5 bases not matched to a gene. This CDR3 comprises 13 residues. Germline CDR1 and CDR2: MNHEY and SVGAGI.

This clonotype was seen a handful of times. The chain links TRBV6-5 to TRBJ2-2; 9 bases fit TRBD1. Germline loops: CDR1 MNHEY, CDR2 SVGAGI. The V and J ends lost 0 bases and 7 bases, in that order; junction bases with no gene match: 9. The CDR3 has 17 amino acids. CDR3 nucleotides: TGTGCCAGCAGTTACTCGCCGGGACAGGGTCGGGTCGGGGAGCTGTTTTTT. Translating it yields CASSYSPGQGRVGELFF.

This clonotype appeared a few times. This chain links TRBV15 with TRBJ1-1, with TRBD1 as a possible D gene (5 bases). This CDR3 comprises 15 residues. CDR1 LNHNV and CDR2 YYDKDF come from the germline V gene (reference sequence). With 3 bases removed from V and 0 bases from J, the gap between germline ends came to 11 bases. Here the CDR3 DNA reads TGTGCCACCAGCAGGCGACAGCGGCTGAACACTGAAGCTTTCTTT. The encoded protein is CATSRRQRLNTEAFF.

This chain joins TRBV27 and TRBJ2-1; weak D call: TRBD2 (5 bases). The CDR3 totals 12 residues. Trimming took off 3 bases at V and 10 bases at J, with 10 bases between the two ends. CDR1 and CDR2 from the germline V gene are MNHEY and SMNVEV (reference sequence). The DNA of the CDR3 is TGTGCCAGCAGTTTTATAGGGAGCGAGCAGTTCTTC. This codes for CASSFIGSEQFF.

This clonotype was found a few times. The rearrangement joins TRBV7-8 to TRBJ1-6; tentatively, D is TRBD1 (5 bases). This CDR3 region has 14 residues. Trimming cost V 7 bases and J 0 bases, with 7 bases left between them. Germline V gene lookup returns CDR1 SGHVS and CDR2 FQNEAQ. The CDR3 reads CASMGGSYNSPLHF. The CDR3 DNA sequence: TGTGCCAGCATGGGGGGCTCCTATAATTCACCCCTCCACTTT.

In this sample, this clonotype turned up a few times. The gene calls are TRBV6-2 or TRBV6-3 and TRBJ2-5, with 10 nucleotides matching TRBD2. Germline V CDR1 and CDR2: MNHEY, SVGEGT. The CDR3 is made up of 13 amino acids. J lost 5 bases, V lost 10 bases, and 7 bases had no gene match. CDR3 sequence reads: CATKRGGVETQYF. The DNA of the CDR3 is TGTGCCACCAAGCGGGGGGGCGTCGAGACCCAGTACTTC.

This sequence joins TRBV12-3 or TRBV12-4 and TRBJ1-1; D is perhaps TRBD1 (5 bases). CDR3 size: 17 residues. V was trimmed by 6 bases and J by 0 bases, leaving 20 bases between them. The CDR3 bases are TGTGCCAGCAGCCAAATACAAGGGACGTTCATGAACACTGAAGCTTTCTTT. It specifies CASSQIQGTFMNTEAFF.

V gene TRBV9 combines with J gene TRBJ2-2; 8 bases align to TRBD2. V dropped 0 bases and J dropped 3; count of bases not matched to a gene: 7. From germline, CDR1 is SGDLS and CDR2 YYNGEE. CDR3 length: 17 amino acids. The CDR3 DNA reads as TGTGCCAGCAGCGTAGGTCATCCGGGGGGGTACACCGGGGAGCTGTTTTTT. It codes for CASSVGHPGGYTGELFF.

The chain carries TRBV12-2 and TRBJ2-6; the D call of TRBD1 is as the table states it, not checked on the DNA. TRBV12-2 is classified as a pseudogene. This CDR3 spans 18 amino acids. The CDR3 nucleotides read TGTGCAAGTCGCCCCATTAAGGGACGGGGGGCTGGGGCCAACGTCCTGACTTTC. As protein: CASRPIKGRGAGANVLTF.

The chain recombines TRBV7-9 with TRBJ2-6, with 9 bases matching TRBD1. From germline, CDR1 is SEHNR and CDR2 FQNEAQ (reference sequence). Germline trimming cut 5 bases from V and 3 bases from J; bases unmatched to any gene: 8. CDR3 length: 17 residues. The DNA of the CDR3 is TGTGCCAGCAGCCCCCCGGGACAGGGAAATGGGGCCAACGTCCTGACTTTC. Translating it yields CASSPPGQGNGANVLTF.

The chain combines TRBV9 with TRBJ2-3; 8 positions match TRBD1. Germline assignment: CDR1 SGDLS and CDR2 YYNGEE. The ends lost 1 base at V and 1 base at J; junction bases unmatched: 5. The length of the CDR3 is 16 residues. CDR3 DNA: TGTGCCAGCAGCGTACAGGGGGCTGTCCGCACAGATACGCAGTATTTT. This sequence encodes CASSVQGAVRTDTQYF. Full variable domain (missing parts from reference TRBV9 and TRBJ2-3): DSGVTQTPKHLITATGQRVTLRCSPRSGDLSVYWYQQSLDQGLQFLIQYYNGEERAKGNILERFSAQQFPDLHSELNLSSLELGDSALYFCASSVQGAVRTDTQYFGPGTRLTVL.

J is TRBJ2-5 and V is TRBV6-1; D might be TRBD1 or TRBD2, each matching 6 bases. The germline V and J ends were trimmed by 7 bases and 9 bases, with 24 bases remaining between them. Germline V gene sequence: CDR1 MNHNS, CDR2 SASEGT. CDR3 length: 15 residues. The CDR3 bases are TGTGCCAGCACCCGAGACGGGGGCAGGGGTGAGGCCCAGTACTTC. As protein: CASTRDGGRGEAQYF.

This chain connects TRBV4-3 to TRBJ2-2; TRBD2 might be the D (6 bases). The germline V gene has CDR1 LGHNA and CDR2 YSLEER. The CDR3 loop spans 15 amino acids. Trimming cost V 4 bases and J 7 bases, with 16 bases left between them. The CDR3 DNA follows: TGCGCCAGCAGCCGGGGACTTCATGCGGGCGGGGAGCTGTTTTTT. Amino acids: CASSRGLHAGGELFF.

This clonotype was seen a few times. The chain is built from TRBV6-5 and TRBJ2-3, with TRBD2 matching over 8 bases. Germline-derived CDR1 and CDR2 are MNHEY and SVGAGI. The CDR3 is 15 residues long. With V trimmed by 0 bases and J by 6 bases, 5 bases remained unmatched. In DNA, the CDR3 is TGTGCCAGCAGTTACTCAGCGGGGGCGGGGGATACGCAGTATTTT. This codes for CASSYSAGAGDTQYF.

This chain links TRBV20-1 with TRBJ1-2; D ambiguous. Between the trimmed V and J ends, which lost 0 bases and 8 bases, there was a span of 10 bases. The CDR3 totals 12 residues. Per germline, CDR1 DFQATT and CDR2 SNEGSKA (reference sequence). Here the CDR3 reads CSAREVARGYTF. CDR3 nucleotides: TGCAGTGCTAGAGAGGTAGCGCGGGGCTACACCTTC.

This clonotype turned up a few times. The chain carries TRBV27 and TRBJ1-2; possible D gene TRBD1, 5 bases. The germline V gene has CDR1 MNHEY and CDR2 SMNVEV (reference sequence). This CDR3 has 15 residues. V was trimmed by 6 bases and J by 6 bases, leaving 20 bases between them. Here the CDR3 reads CASRLIGQGLDGYTF. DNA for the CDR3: TGTGCCAGCAGGTTGATCGGGCAGGGTCTCGATGGCTACACCTTC.